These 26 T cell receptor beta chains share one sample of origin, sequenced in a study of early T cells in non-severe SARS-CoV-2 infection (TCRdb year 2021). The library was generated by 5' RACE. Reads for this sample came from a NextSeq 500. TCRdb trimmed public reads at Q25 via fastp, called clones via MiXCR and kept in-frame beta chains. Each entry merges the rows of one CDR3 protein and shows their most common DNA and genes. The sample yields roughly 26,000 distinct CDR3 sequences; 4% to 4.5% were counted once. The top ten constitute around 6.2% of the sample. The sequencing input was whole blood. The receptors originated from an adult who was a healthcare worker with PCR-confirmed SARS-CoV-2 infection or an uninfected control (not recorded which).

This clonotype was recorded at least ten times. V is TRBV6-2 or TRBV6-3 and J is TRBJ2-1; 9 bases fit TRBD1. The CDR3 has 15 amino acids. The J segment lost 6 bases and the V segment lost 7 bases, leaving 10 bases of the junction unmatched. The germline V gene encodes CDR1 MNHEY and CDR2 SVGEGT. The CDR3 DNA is TGTGCCAGCAAGCCTGCGGGACAGGGCGTCAATGAGCAGTTCTTC. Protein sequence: CASKPAGQGVNEQFF.

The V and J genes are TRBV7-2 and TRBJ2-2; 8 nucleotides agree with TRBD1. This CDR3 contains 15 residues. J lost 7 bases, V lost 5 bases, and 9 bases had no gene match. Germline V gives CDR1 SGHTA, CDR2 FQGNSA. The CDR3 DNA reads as TGTGCCAGCAGCCCTAGGACAGGGCAGTACGGGGAGCTGTTTTTT. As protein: CASSPRTGQYGELFF.

CDR3 protein: CASSSQSETQYF. The CDR3 bases are TGTGCCAGCAGTTCCCAGTCCGAGACCCAGTACTTC. The chain is built from TRBV6-5 and TRBJ2-5; D call uncertain. V dropped 4 bases and J dropped 5 bases, with 8 bases sitting between them. The CDR3 has 12 residues. Germline CDR1 and CDR2: MNHEY and SVGAGI.

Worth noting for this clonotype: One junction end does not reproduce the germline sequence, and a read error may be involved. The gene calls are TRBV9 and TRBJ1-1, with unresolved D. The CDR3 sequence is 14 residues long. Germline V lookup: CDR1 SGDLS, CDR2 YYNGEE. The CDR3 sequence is CASGVTALWTEAFF. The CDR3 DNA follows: TGTGCCAGCGGCGTAACGGCCCTGTGGACTGAAGCTTTCTTT.

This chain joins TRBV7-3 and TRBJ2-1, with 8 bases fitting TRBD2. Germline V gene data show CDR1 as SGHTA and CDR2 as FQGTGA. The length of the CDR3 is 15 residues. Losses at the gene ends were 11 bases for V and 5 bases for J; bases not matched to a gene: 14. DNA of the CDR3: TGTGCCGCCCCAAGAGCGGGAGAAGGTGACAATGAGCAGTTCTTC. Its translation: CAAPRAGEGDNEQFF. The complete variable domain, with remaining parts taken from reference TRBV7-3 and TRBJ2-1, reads GAGVSQTPSNKVTEKGKYVELRCDPISGHTALYWYRQSLGQGPEFLIYFQGTGAADDSGLPNDRFFAVRPEGSVSTLKIQRTERGDSAVYLCAAPRAGEGDNEQFFGPGTRLTVL.

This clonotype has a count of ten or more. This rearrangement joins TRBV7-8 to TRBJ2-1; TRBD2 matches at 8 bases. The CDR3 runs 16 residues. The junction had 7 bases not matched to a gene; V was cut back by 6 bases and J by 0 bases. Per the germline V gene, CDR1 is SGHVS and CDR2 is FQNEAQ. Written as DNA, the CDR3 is TGTGCCAGCAGTTTTCAGCGGGGGAGCTCCTACAATGAGCAGTTCTTC. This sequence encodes CASSFQRGSSYNEQFF.

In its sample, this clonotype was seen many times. CDR3 DNA: TGTGCCAGCAGCTTAGCGTCTGTCGCGGGAGGGCAGGGAGATACGCAGTATTTT. Its protein product is CASSLASVAGGQGDTQYF. V gene TRBV7-2 combines with J gene TRBJ2-3, with 9 nucleotides matching TRBD2. Germline V gene sequence: CDR1 SGHTA, CDR2 FQGNSA. V lost 0 bases, J lost 5 bases, and 12 bases stayed unmatched. The CDR3 is 18 residues long.

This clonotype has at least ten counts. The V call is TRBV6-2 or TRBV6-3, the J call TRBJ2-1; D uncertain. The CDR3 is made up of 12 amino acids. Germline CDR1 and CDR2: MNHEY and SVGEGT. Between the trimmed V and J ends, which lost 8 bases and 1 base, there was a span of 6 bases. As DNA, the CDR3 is TGTGCCAGCGCCTCTTCCTACAATGAGCAGTTCTTC. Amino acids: CASASSYNEQFF.

The CDR3 spells CASSLAGATGELFF. In DNA, the CDR3 is TGTGCCAGCAGTCTAGCGGGAGCCACCGGGGAGCTGTTTTTT. The chain uses TRBV6-2 or TRBV6-3 and TRBJ2-2, with 10 bases matching TRBD2. Germline-derived CDR1 and CDR2 are MNHEY and SVGEGT. This CDR3 spans 14 amino acids. Losses at the gene ends were 5 bases for V and 4 bases for J; bases not matched to a gene: 1.

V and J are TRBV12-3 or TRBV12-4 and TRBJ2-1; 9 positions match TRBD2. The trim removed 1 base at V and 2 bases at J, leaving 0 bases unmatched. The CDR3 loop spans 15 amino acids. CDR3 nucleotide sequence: TGTGCCAGCAGTTTAGGGACTAGCGCCTACAATGAGCAGTTCTTC. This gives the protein CASSLGTSAYNEQFF.

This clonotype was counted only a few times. CDR3 nucleotide sequence: TGTGCCAGCAGTGAAGATGGGGGATCAAGCATTCAGTACTTC. This gives the protein CASSEDGGSSIQYF. The rearrangement links TRBV2 to TRBJ2-4; the D call may be TRBD1 or TRBD2 (5 bases each). Germline-derived CDR1 and CDR2 are SNHLY and FYNNEI. V gave up 1 base and J gave up 9 bases, with 13 bases separating them. This CDR3 comprises 14 residues.

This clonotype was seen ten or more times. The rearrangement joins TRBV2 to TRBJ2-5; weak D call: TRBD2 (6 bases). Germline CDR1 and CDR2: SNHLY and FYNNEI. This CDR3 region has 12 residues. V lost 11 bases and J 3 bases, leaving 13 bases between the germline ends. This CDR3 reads CAGGTSKETQYF. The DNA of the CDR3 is TGTGCCGGGGGGACTTCTAAAGAGACCCAGTACTTC.

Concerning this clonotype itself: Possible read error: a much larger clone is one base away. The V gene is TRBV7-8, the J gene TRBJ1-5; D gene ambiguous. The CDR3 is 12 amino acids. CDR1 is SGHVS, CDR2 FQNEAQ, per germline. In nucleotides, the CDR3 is TGTGCCAACAGCTTAGCGGGGCAGCCCCAGCATTTT. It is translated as CANSLAGQPQHF. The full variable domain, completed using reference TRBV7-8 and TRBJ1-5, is GAGVSQSPRYKVAKRGQDVALRCDPISGHVSLFWYQQALGQGPEFLTYFQNEAQLDKSGLPSDRFFAERPEGSVSTLKIQRTQQEDSAVYLCANSLAGQPQHFGDGTRLSIL.

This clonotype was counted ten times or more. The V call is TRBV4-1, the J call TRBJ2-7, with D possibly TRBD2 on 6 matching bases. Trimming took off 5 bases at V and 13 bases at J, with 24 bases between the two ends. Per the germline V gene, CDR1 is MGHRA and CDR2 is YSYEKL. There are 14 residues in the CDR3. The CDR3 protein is CASSALGLAEGFYF. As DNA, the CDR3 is TGCGCCAGCAGCGCTTTGGGACTGGCGGAGGGGTTTTACTTC.

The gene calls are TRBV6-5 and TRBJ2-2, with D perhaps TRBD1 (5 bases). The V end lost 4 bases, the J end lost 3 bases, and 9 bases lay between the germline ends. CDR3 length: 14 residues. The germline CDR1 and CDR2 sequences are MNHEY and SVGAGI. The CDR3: CASSSRVDTGELFF. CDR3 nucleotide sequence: TGTGCCAGCAGTTCCAGGGTTGACACCGGGGAGCTGTTTTTT.

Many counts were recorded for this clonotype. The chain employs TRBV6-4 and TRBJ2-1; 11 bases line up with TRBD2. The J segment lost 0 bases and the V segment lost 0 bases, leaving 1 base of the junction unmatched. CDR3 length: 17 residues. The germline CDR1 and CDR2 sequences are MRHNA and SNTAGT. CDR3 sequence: CASSDSLAGASYNEQFF. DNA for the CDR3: TGTGCCAGCAGTGACTCACTAGCGGGGGCCTCCTACAATGAGCAGTTCTTC.

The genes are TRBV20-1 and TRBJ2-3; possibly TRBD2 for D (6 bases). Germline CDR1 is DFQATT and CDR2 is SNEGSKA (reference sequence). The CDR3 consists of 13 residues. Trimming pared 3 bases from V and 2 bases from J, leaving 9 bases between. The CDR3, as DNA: TGCAGTGCTAGGGGGACTGCCACAGATACGCAGTATTTT. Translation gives CSARGTATDTQYF.

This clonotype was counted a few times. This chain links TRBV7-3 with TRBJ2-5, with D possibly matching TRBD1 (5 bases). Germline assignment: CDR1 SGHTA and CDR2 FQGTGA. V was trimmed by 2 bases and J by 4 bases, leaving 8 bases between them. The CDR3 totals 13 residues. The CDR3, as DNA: TGTGCCAGCAGCTTACGCAGGGCAGAGACCCAGTACTTC. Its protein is CASSLRRAETQYF. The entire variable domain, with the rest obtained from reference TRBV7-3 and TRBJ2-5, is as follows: GAGVSQTPSNKVTEKGKYVELRCDPISGHTALYWYRQSLGQGPEFLIYFQGTGAADDSGLPNDRFFAVRPEGSVSTLKIQRTERGDSAVYLCASSLRRAETQYFGPGTRLLVL.

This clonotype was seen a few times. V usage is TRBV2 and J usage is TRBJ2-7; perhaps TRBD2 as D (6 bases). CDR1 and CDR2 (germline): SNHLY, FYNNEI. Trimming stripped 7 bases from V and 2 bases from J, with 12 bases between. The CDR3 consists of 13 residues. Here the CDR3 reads CASKRASAYEQYF. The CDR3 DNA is TGTGCCAGCAAGCGGGCTAGCGCCTACGAGCAGTACTTC.

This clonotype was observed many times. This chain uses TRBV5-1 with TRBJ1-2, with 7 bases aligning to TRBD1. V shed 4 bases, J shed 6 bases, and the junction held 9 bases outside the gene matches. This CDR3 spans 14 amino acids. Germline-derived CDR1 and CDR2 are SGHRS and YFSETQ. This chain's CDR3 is CASSHDRGRDGYTF. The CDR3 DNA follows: TGCGCCAGCAGCCACGATAGGGGGCGGGATGGCTACACCTTC.

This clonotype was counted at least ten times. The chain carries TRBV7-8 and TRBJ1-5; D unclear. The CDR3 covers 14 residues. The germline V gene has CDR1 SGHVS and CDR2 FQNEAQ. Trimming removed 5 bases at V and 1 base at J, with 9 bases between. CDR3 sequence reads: CASSPLSSNQPQHF. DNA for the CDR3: TGTGCCAGCAGCCCACTGTCCAGCAATCAGCCCCAGCATTTT. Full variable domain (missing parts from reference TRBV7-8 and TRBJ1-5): GAGVSQSPRYKVAKRGQDVALRCDPISGHVSLFWYQQALGQGPEFLTYFQNEAQLDKSGLPSDRFFAERPEGSVSTLKIQRTQQEDSAVYLCASSPLSSNQPQHFGDGTRLSIL.

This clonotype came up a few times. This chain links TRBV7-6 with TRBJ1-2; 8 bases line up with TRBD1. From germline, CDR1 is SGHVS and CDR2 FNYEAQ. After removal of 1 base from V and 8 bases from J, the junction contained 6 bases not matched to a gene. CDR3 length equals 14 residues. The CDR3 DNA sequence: TGTGCCAGCAGCTTAGGCCAGACAGGGGAAGGCTACACCTTC. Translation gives CASSLGQTGEGYTF.

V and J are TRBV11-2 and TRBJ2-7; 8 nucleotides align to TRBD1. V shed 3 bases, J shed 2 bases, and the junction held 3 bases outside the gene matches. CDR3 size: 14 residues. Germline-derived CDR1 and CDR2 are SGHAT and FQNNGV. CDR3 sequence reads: CASSFPGQAYEQYF. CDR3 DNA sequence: TGTGCCAGCAGCTTTCCGGGACAGGCCTACGAGCAGTACTTC.

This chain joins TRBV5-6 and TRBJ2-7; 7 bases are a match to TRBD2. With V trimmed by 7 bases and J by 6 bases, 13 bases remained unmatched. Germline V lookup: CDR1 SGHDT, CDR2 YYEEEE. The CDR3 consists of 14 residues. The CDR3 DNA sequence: TGTGCCAGCCGCCCTTGGGGAGGGCCAGGCGAGCAGTACTTC. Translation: CASRPWGGPGEQYF.

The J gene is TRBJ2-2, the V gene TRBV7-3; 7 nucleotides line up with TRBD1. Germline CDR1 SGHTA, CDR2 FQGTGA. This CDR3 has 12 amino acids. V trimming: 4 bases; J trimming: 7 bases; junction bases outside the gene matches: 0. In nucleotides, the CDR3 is TGTGCCAGCAGCTACAGGGGCGGGGAGCTGTTTTTT. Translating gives CASSYRGGELFF.

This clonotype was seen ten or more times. CDR3 in DNA: TGTGCCAGCAGCGTAGGTGCAGTAGAGACAGATACGCAGTATTTT. Translation: CASSVGAVETDTQYF. This chain joins TRBV9 and TRBJ2-3; D ambiguous. The CDR3 contains 15 residues. Germline V gene lookup returns CDR1 SGDLS and CDR2 YYNGEE. Trimming pared 0 bases from V and 3 bases from J, leaving 11 bases between.